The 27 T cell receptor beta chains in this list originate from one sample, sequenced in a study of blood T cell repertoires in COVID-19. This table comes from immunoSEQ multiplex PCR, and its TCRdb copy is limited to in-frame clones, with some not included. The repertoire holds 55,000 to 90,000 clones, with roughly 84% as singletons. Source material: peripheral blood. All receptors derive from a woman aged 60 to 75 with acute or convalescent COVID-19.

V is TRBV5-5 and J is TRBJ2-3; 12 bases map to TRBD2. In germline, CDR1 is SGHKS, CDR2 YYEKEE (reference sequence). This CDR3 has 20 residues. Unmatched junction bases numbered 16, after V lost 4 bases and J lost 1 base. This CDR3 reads CASSTRGLAGGPSGTDTQYF. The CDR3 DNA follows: TGTGCCAGCAGCACCAGAGGGCTAGCGGGGGGGCCATCGGGCACAGATACGCAGTATTTT.

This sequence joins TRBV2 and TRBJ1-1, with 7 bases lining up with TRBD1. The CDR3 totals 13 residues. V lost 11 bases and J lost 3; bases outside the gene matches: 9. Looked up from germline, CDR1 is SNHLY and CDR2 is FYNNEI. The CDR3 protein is CAANRGRDTEAFF. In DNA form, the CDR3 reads TGTGCCGCCAACAGGGGAAGAGACACTGAAGCTTTCTTT.

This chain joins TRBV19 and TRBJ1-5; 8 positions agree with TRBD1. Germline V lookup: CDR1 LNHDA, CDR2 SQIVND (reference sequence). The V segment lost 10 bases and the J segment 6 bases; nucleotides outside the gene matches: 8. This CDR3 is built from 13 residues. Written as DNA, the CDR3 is TGTGCCACCTCGGACAGGGTGGGTCAGCCCCAGCATTTT. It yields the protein CATSDRVGQPQHF.

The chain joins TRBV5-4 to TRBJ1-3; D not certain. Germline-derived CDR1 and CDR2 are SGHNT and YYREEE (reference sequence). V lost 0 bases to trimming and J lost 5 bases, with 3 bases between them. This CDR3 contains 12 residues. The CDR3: CASSLDRNTIYF. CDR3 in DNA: TGTGCCAGCAGCTTGGACAGAAACACCATATATTTT.

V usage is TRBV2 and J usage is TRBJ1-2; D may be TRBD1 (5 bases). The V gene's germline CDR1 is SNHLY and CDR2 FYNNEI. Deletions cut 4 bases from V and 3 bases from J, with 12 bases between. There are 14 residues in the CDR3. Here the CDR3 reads CASSGGSIDYGYTF. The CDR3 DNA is TGTGCCAGCAGTGGGGGCTCAATCGACTATGGCTACACCTTC.

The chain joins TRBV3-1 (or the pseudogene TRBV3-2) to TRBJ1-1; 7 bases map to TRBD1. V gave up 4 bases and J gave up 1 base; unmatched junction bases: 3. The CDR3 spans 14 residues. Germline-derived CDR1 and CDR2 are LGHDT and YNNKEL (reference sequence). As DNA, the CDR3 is TGTGCCAGCAGCCCTCGGACAGGGAACACTGAAGCTTTCTTT. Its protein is CASSPRTGNTEAFF.

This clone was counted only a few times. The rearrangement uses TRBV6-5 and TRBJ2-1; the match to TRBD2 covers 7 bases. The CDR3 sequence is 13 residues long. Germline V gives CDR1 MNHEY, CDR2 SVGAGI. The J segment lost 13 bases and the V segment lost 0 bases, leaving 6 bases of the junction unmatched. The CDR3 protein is CASSYSASGPQFF. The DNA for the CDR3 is TGTGCCAGCAGTTACTCGGCTAGCGGACCCCAGTTCTTC.

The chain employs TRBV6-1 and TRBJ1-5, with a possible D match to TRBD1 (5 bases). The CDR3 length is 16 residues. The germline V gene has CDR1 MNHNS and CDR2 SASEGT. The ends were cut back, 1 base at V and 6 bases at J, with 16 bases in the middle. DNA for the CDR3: TGTGCCAGCAGTGAAGAAGTTTGGGAGGGGAGTCAGCCCCAGCATTTT. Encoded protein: CASSEEVWEGSQPQHF.

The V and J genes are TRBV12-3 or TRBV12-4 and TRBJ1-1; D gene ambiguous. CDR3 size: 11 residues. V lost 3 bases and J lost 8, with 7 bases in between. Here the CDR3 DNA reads TGTGCCAGCAGTTTGGAGGGCGAAGCTTTCTTT. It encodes CASSLEGEAFF.

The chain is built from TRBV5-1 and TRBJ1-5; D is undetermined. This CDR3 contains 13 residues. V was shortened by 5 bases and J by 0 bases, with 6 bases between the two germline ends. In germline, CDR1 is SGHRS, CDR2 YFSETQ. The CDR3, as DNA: TGCGCCAGCAGAGAGAATAGCAATCAGCCCCAGCATTTT. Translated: CASRENSNQPQHF.

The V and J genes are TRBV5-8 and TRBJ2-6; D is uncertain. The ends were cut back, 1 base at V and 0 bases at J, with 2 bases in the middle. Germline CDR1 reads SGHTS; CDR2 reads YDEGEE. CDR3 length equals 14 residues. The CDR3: CASSLLSGANVLTF. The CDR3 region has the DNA TGTGCCAGCAGCTTGCTCTCTGGGGCCAACGTCCTGACTTTC.

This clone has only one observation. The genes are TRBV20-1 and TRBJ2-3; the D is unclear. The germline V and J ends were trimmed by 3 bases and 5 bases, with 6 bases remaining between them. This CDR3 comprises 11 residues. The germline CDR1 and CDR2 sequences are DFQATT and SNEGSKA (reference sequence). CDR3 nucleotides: TGCAGTGCTAGTGTCCGAGATACGCAGTATTTT. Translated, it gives CSASVRDTQYF.

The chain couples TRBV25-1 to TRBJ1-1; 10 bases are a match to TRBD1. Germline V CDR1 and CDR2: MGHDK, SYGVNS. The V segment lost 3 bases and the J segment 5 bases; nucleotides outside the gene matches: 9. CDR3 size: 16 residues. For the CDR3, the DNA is TGTGCCAGCAGTGAGGAGGACAGGGGGGCGGAAACTGAAGCTTTCTTT. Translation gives CASSEEDRGAETEAFF.

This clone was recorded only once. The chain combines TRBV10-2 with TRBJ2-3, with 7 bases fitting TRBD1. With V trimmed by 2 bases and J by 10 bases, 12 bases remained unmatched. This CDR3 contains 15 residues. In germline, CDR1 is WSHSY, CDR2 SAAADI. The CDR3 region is CASSETDDRVSPQYF. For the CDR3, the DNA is TGCGCCAGCAGTGAGACAGATGACAGGGTATCGCCGCAGTATTTT.

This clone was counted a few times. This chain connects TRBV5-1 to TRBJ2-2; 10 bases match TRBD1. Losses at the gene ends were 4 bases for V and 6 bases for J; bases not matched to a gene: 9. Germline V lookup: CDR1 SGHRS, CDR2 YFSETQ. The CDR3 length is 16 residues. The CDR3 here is CASSNWDRGMAGELFF. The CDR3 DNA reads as TGCGCCAGCAGCAACTGGGACAGGGGAATGGCCGGGGAGCTGTTTTTT.

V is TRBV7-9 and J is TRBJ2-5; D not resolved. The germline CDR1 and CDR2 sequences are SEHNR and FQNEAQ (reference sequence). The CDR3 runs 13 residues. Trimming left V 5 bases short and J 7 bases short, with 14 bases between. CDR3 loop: CASSVDPFGTQYF. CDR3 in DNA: TGTGCCAGCAGCGTAGACCCCTTCGGGACCCAGTACTTC.

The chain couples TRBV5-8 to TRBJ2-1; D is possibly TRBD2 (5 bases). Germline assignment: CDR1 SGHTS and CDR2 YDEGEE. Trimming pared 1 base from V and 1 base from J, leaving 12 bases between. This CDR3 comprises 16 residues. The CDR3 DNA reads TGTGCCAGCAGCTTGTTGCAGCGGAAGTCCTACAATGAGCAGTTCTTC. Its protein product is CASSLLQRKSYNEQFF.

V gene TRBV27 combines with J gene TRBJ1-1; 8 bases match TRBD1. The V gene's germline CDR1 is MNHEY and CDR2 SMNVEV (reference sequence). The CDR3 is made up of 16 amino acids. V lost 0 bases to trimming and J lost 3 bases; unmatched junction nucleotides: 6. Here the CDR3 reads CASSLSRQGWYTEAFF. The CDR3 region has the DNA TGTGCCAGCAGTTTATCCAGACAGGGGTGGTACACTGAAGCTTTCTTT.

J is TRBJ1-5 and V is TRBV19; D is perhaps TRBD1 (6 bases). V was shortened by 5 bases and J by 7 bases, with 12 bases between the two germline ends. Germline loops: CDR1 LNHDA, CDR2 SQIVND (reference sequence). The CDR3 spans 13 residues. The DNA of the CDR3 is TGTGCCAGTAGTCTACAGGGACGGCAGCCCCAGCATTTT. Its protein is CASSLQGRQPQHF. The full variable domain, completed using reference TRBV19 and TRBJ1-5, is DGGITQSPKYLFRKEGQNVTLSCEQNLNHDAMYWYRQDPGQGLRLIYYSQIVNDFQKGDIAEGYSVSREKKESFPLTVTSAQKNPTAFYLCASSLQGRQPQHFGDGTRLSIL.

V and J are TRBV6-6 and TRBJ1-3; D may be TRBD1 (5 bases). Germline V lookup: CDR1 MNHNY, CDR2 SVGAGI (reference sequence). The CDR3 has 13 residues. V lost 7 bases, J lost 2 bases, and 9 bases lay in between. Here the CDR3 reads CASIGVPGNTIYF. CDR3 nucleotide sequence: TGTGCCAGCATAGGGGTTCCTGGAAACACCATATATTTT.

CDR3 loop: CSASRGQENYGYTF. CDR3 bases: TGCAGTGCTAGTCGAGGACAGGAGAACTATGGCTACACCTTC. The chain combines TRBV20-1 with TRBJ1-2; 7 bases are a match to TRBD1. Germline CDR1 and CDR2: DFQATT and SNEGSKA (reference sequence). CDR3 size: 14 residues. Trimming cost V 3 bases and J 2 bases; bases outside gene matches: 6.

CDR3 region: CASTDQGHNEKLFF. For the CDR3, the DNA is TGTGCCAGCACTGACCAGGGGCATAATGAAAAACTGTTTTTT. The chain employs TRBV6-1 and TRBJ1-4; D may be TRBD1 (6 bases). The V and J ends lost 7 bases and 4 bases respectively, with 13 bases between them. The germline V gene has CDR1 MNHNS and CDR2 SASEGT. The CDR3 spans 14 residues.

The CDR3 DNA is TGTGCCAGTTCGCAATCGGACAGCATGGATACGCAGTATTTT. As protein: CASSQSDSMDTQYF. V gene TRBV19 combines with J gene TRBJ2-3; TRBD1 might be the D (6 bases). Trimming shortened V by 8 bases and J by 6 bases, and 18 bases separated the two germline ends. This CDR3 is 14 amino acids long. CDR1 is LNHDA, CDR2 SQIVND, per germline (reference sequence).

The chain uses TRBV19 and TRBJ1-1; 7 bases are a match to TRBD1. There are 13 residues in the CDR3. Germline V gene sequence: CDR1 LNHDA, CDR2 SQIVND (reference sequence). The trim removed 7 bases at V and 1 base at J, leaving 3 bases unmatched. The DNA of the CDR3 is TGTGCCAGTAAGGACAGGAGGAACACTGAAGCTTTCTTT. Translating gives CASKDRRNTEAFF.

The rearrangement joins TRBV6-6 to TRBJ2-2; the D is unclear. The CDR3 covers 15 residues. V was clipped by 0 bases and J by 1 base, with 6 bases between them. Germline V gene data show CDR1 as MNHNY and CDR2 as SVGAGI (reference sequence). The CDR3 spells CASSYSRQNTGELFF. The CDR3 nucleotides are TGTGCCAGCAGTTACTCGAGACAGAACACCGGGGAGCTGTTTTTT.

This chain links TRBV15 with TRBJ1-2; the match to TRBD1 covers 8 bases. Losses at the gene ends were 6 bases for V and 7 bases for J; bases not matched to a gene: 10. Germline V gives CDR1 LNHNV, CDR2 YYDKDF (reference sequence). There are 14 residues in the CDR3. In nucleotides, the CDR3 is TGTGCCACCAGTAGGGACAGGCAGTCGTTTGGCTACACCTTC. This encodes CATSRDRQSFGYTF.

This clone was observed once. The CDR3: CATRSEVNTQYF. For the CDR3, the DNA is TGTGCCACCCGGTCCGAAGTGAATACGCAGTATTTT. The chain employs TRBV24-1 and TRBJ2-3, with D hard to call. Trimming removed 9 bases from V and 7 bases from J, with 13 bases in between. Germline V gene lookup returns CDR1 KGHDR and CDR2 SFDVKD. The CDR3 contains 12 residues.